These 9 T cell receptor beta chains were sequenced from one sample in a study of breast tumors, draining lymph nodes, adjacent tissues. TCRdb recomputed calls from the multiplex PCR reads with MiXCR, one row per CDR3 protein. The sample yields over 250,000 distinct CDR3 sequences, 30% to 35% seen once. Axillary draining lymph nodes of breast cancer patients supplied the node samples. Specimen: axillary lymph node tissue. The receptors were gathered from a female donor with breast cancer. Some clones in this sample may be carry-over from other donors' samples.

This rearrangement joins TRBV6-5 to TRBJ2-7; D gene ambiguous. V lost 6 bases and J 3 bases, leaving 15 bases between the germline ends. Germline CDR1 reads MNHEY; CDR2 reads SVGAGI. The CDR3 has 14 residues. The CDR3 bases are TGTGCCAGCAGACCAGAATTGACTCTCTACGAGCAGTACTTC. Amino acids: CASRPELTLYEQYF.

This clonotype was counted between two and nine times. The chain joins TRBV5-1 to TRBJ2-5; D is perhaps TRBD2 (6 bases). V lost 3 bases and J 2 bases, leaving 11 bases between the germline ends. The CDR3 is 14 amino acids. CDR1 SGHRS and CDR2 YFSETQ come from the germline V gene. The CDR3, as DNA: TGCGCCAGCAGCTCCCACGGGGGACAAGAGACCCAGTACTTC. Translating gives CASSSHGGQETQYF.

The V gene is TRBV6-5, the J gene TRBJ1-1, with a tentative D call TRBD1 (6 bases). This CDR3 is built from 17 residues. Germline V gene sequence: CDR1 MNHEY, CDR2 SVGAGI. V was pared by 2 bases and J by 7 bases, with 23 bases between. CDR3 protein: CASSYNRVLRGKFEAFF. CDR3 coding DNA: TGTGCCAGCAGTTACAACAGGGTCCTTCGGGGAAAGTTTGAAGCTTTCTTT.

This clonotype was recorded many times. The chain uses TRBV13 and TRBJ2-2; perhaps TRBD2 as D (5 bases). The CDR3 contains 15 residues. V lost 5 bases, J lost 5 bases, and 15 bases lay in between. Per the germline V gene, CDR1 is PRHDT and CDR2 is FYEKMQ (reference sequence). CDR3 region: CASSPPLTGTGELFF. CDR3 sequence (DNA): TGTGCCAGCAGCCCTCCCTTAACGGGGACCGGGGAGCTGTTTTTT.

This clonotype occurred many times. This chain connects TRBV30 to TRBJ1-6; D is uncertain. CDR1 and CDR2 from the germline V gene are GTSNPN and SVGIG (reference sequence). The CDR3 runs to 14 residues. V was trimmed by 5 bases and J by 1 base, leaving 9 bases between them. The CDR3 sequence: CAWGRVSYNSPLHF. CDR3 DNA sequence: TGTGCCTGGGGACGGGTGTCCTATAATTCACCCCTCCACTTT.

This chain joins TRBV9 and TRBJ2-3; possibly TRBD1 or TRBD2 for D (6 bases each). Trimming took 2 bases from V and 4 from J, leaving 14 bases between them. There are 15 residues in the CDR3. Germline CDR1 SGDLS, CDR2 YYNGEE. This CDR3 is CASSVEGEGADTQYF. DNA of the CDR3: TGTGCCAGCAGCGTGGAGGGAGAGGGGGCAGATACGCAGTATTTT. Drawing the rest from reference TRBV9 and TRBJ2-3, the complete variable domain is DSGVTQTPKHLITATGQRVTLRCSPRSGDLSVYWYQQSLDQGLQFLIQYYNGEERAKGNILERFSAQQFPDLHSELNLSSLELGDSALYFCASSVEGEGADTQYFGPGTRLTVL.

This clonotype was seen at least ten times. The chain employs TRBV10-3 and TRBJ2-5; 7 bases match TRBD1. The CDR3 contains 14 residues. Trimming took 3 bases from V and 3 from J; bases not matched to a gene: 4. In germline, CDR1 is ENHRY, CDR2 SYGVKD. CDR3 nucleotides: TGTGCCATCAGTGAAGGGACAGCCAAAGAGACCCAGTACTTC. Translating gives CAISEGTAKETQYF.

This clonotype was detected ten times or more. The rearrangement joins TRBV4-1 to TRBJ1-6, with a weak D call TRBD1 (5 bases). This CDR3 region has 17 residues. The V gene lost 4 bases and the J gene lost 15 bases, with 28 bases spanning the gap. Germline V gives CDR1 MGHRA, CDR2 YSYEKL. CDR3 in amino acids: CASSLSPRGELKRGLHF. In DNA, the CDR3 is TGCGCCAGCAGCCTATCTCCCCGGGGGGAGCTAAAAAGGGGCCTCCACTTT.

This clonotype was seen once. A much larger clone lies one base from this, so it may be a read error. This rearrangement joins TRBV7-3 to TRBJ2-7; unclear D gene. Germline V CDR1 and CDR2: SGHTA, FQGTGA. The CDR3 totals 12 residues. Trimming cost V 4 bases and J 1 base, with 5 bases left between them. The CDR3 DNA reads TGTGCCAGCAGCTCATTATCCTACGAGCAGTACTTC. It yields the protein CASSSLSYEQYF. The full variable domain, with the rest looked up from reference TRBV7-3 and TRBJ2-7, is GAGVSQTPSNKVTEKGKYVELRCDPISGHTALYWYRQSLGQGPEFLIYFQGTGAADDSGLPNDRFFAVRPEGSVSTLKIQRTERGDSAVYLCASSSLSYEQYFGPGTRLTVT.